This entry lists 18 T cell receptor beta chains sequenced from one sample in a study of blood T cell repertoires in COVID-19. Only in-frame clones appear in the TCRdb table, and some are missing; sequencing was by immunoSEQ multiplex PCR. The sample carries around 200,000 clones, about 83% recorded once. Sequencing was performed on peripheral blood. All receptors come from a man aged 35 to 55 with active or convalescent COVID-19.

J is TRBJ1-5 and V is TRBV24-1; 8 nucleotides agree with TRBD1. The germline V gene encodes CDR1 KGHDR and CDR2 SFDVKD. The CDR3 sequence is 16 residues long. The V and J ends lost 3 bases and 0 bases, in that order; junction bases with no gene match: 3. The CDR3 loop is CATSDRQGNSNQPQHF. The CDR3 DNA sequence: TGTGCCACCAGTGATCGACAGGGGAATAGCAATCAGCCCCAGCATTTT.

The chain recombines TRBV4-3 with TRBJ2-3, with a possible D match to TRBD2 (6 bases). The germline gives CDR1 LGHNA, CDR2 YSLEER. CDR3 size: 15 residues. V lost 3 bases to trimming and J lost 5 bases, with 15 bases between them. This CDR3 reads CASSQRWAGGDTQYF. CDR3 DNA sequence: TGCGCCAGCAGCCAGAGGTGGGCCGGGGGAGATACGCAGTATTTT.

J is TRBJ2-1 and V is TRBV28; perhaps TRBD2 as D (5 bases). The CDR3 extends over 11 amino acids. Per germline, CDR1 MDHEN and CDR2 SYDVKM. V was cut by 7 bases and J by 6 bases, with 7 bases left in between. For the CDR3, the DNA is TGTGCCAGCACCCGGGGCAATGAGCAGTTCTTC. It is translated as CASTRGNEQFF.

V and J are TRBV24-1 and TRBJ1-4; possible D gene TRBD1, 6 bases. CDR3 length equals 23 residues. V shed 11 bases and J shed 3 bases, with 42 bases lying between them. Germline V CDR1 and CDR2: KGHDR, SFDVKD. For the CDR3, the DNA is TGTGCCAGACCCTCAAGAGGGGGTTTAGCTTCTATCGAGGCTTGGTTCCCTAATGAAAAACTGTTTTTT. It codes for CARPSRGGLASIEAWFPNEKLFF.

In this sample, this clone turned up once. In nucleotides, the CDR3 is TGTGCCAGCAGCTTGGTTTCGGGGTACGGCTACACCTTC. Its translation is CASSLVSGYGYTF. The V call is TRBV5-5, the J call TRBJ1-2; D not certain. CDR3 length: 13 residues. Trimming pared 0 bases from V and 8 bases from J, leaving 11 bases between. CDR1 and CDR2 (germline): SGHKS, YYEKEE (reference sequence).

Of note for this clone: The identical CDR3 is also encoded by other nucleotide sequences in the sample. CDR3 region: CASSFGGSNQPQHF. CDR3 coding DNA: TGTGCCAGCAGCTTCGGGGGGAGCAATCAGCCCCAGCATTTT. This chain connects TRBV5-4 to TRBJ1-5, with D possibly being TRBD1 (5 bases). Germline CDR1 and CDR2: SGHNT and YYREEE (reference sequence). Trimming shortened V by 2 bases and J by 1 base, and 7 bases separated the two germline ends. The length of the CDR3 is 14 residues. Supplemented by reference TRBV5-4 and TRBJ1-5, the full variable domain reads ETGVTQSPTHLIKTRGQQVTLRCSSQSGHNTVSWYQQALGQGPQFIFQYYREEENGRGNFPPRFSGLQFPNYSSELNVNALELDDSALYLCASSFGGSNQPQHFGDGTRLSIL.

The CDR3 reads CAISESGGAHTF. The CDR3 nucleotides read TGTGCCATCAGTGAGTCCGGGGGGGCCCACACCTTC. The gene calls are TRBV10-3 and TRBJ1-2, with a possible D match to TRBD1 (6 bases). The CDR3 contains 12 residues. V lost 0 bases to trimming and J lost 12 bases, with 11 bases between them. Germline V gene data show CDR1 as ENHRY and CDR2 as SYGVKD.

This clone was seen a single time. The rearrangement links TRBV12-3 or TRBV12-4 to TRBJ1-2; D gene ambiguous. Trimming stripped 6 bases from V and 8 bases from J, with 13 bases between. CDR3 length: 12 amino acids. CDR3 sequence reads: CASSPPRWGYTF. CDR3 bases: TGTGCCAGCAGCCCCCCTCGGTGGGGCTACACCTTC.

The gene calls are TRBV6-2 or TRBV6-3 and TRBJ1-1; the match to TRBD1 covers 8 bases. J was trimmed by 0 bases and V by 2 bases; bases with no gene match: 8. This CDR3 has 17 residues. Looked up from germline, CDR1 is MNHEY and CDR2 is SVGEGT. The CDR3 protein is CASSYPRGRRMNTEAFF. Here the CDR3 DNA reads TGTGCCAGCAGTTACCCCAGGGGGCGTCGGATGAACACTGAAGCTTTCTTT.

Only one count was recorded for this clone. The chain recombines TRBV15 with TRBJ2-7; 10 nucleotides align to TRBD1. The CDR3 runs 17 residues. Germline lookup yields CDR1 LNHNV and CDR2 YYDKDF (reference sequence). V shed 1 base and J 7 bases; nucleotides not matched to a gene: 13. CDR3 DNA sequence: TGTGCCACCAGCAGAGGCGTCCGGGACAGGGGTATAAGGGAGCAGTACTTC. Protein sequence: CATSRGVRDRGIREQYF.

The rearrangement links TRBV18 to TRBJ2-3, with D perhaps TRBD2 (6 bases). Looked up from germline, CDR1 is KGHSH and CDR2 is LQKENI. This CDR3 has 15 residues. Trimming shortened V by 3 bases and J by 5 bases, and 15 bases separated the two germline ends. The CDR3 reads CASSPRNTGGDTQYF. In DNA, the CDR3 is TGTGCCAGCTCACCCCGGAACACCGGGGGAGATACGCAGTATTTT.

The V gene is TRBV27, the J gene TRBJ1-2; 9 bases agree with TRBD1. The CDR3 is made up of 12 amino acids. With 8 bases clipped from V and 8 bases from J, the junction kept 6 bases outside the gene matches. Germline V lookup: CDR1 MNHEY, CDR2 SMNVEV (reference sequence). The CDR3 is CASRRTGEGYTF. The CDR3 DNA is TGTGCCAGCCGTAGGACAGGGGAAGGCTACACCTTC.

In its sample, this clone was seen a few times. The gene calls are TRBV14 and TRBJ2-7, with 7 nucleotides matching TRBD1. The CDR3 consists of 15 residues. The germline CDR1 and CDR2 sequences are SGHDN and FVKESK. V lost 5 bases, J lost 2 bases, and 9 bases stayed unmatched. CDR3 coding DNA: TGTGCCAGCAGCGCCCCTGGACAGGAGGCCTACGAGCAGTACTTC. Translated: CASSAPGQEAYEQYF. Full variable domain (rest looked up from reference TRBV14 and TRBJ2-7): EAGVTQFPSHSVIEKGQTVTLRCDPISGHDNLYWYRRVMGKEIKFLLHFVKESKQDESGMPNNRFLAERTGGTYSTLKVQPAELEDSGVYFCASSAPGQEAYEQYFGPGTRLTVT.

This clone appeared a few times. V usage is TRBV2 and J usage is TRBJ2-2; 7 bases fit TRBD2. Germline values: CDR1 SNHLY, CDR2 FYNNEI. The CDR3 runs 14 residues. After removal of 6 bases from V and 4 bases from J, the junction contained 5 bases not matched to a gene. CDR3 sequence: CASRGLVTTGELFF. The CDR3 bases are TGTGCCAGCAGAGGACTAGTTACCACCGGGGAGCTGTTTTTT.

With respect to this clone: Its ends do not fully match the called genes, so a read error is possible. The chain is built from TRBV19 and TRBJ1-5, with a possible D match to TRBD1 (6 bases). This CDR3 contains 17 residues. Germline V gives CDR1 LNHDA, CDR2 SQIVND (reference sequence). The CDR3 bases are TGTGCCAGTAGTCTAGAGACAGGTCCTTATAGCAATCAGCCCCAGCATTTT. It codes for CASSLETGPYSNQPQHF.

J is TRBJ2-2 and V is TRBV6-6, with D uncertain. The CDR3 is made up of 13 amino acids. Per germline, CDR1 MNHNY and CDR2 SVGAGI (reference sequence). Trimming cost V 0 bases and J 6 bases, with 5 bases left between them. The chain's CDR3 is CASSYSTAGELFF. The CDR3, as DNA: TGTGCCAGCAGTTACTCGACTGCCGGGGAGCTGTTTTTT.

This chain joins TRBV7-2 and TRBJ1-1, with TRBD1 identical over 8 bases. This CDR3 is built from 16 residues. CDR1 SGHTA and CDR2 FQGNSA come from the germline V gene. The J segment lost 6 bases and the V segment lost 5 bases, leaving 14 bases of the junction unmatched. Here the CDR3 DNA reads TGTGCCAGCAGCCCTCGCTCAGGGGGCGCCGGCGCTGAAGCTTTCTTT. Amino acid sequence: CASSPRSGGAGAEAFF.

The rearrangement uses TRBV7-2 and TRBJ1-5; the D gene is possibly TRBD1 (5 bases). V was pared by 2 bases and J by 4 bases, with 12 bases between. The V gene's germline CDR1 is SGHTA and CDR2 FQGNSA. The CDR3 runs to 15 residues. This CDR3 is CASSLFRGFNQPQHF. In DNA form, the CDR3 reads TGTGCCAGCAGCTTATTTCGGGGGTTTAATCAGCCCCAGCATTTT.